This T cell receptor beta chain was identified during a study of Graves' ophthalmopathy and Graves' hyperthyroidism. Study details: Peripheral blood was collected at initial diagnosis, before any treatment.

Amplified TCR beta CDR3 regions were obtained using RNA transcripts as template. HTBI primers were employed in first-round RT-PCR, then a second-round multiplex PCR followed. A single record per CDR3 protein comes from TCRdb applying MiXCR to the multiplex PCR reads. The table lists about 500,000 distinct CDR3 sequences, over 13% of them singletons. A volume of 8 to 10 ml of fresh peripheral blood supplied the PBMCs. Regarding the study as a whole: Most expanded clonotypes from thyroid (those above 0.001 frequency) were also found in blood.

V lost 2 bases, J lost 3 bases, and 13 bases lay in between. CDR1 is MGHRA and CDR2 is YSYEKL in the germline V gene. The CDR3 contains 15 residues. This clonotype was found many times. Its antigen is unknown. The V call is TRBV4-1, the J call TRBJ1-1; TRBD1 is a possible D gene (5 bases). The sequence was collected from a woman in her twenties or thirties with Graves' ophthalmopathy. Material for sequencing was blood. This chain's CDR3 is CASSQRTLGDTEAFF. CDR3 nucleotides: TGCGCCAGCAGCCAACGGACCTTGGGGGACACTGAAGCTTTCTTT.